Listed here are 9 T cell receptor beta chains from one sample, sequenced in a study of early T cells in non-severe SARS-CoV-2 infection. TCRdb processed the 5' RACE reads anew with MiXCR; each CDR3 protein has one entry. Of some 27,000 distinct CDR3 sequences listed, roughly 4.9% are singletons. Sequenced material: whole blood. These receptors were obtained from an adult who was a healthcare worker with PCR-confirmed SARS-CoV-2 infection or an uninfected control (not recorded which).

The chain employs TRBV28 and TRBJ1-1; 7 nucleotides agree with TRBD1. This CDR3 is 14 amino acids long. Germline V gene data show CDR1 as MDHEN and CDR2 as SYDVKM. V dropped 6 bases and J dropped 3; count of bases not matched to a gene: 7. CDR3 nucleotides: TGTGCCAGCAGAGGGGCAGGGGGGGACACTGAAGCTTTCTTT. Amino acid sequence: CASRGAGGDTEAFF.

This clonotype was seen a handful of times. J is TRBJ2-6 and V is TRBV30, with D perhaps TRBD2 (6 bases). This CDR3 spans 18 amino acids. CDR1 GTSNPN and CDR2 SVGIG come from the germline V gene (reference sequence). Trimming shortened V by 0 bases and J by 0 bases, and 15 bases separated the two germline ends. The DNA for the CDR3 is TGTGCCTGGAGTGTACTTCTTGGAGGGGTCTCTGGGGCCAACGTCCTGACTTTC. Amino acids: CAWSVLLGGVSGANVLTF.

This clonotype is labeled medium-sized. The CDR3 nucleotides read TGTGCCAGCAGCTTTATCAAGTATGGGAAGAACACTGAAGCTTTCTTT. It yields the protein CASSFIKYGKNTEAFF. This chain links TRBV13 with TRBJ1-1; D not certain. The CDR3 length is 16 residues. V was trimmed by 3 bases and J by 1 base, leaving 15 bases between them. CDR1 PRHDT and CDR2 FYEKMQ come from the germline V gene (reference sequence).

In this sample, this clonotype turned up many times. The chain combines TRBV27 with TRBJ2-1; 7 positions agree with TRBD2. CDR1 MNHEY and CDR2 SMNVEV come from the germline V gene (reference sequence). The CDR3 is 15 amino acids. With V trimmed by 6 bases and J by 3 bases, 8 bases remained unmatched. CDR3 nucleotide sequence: TGTGCCAGCAGCCTGACTAGCTCCTTCTACAATGAGCAGTTCTTC. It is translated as CASSLTSSFYNEQFF.

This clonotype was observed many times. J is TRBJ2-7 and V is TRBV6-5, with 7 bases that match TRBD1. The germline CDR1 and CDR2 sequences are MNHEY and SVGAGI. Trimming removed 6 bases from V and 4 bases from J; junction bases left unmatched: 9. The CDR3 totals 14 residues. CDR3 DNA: TGTGCCAGCAGCATGACAGGGAATCGGTACGAGCAGTACTTC. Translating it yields CASSMTGNRYEQYF.

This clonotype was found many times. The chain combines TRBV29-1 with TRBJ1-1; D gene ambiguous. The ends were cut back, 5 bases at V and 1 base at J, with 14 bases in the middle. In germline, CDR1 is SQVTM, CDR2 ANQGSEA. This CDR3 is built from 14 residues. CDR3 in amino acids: CSVIAALSNTEAFF. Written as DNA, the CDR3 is TGCAGCGTTATCGCAGCGTTGTCGAACACTGAAGCTTTCTTT.

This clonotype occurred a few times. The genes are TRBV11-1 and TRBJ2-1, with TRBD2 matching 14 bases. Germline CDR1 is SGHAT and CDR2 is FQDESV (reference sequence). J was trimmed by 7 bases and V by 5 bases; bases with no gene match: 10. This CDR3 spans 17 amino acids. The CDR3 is CASSIRLAGGPRNEQFF. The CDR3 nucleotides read TGTGCCAGCAGCATTAGACTAGCGGGAGGGCCTCGAAATGAGCAGTTCTTC.

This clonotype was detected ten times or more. This CDR3 reads CASSAPPPGGLYNEQFF. CDR3 sequence (DNA): TGTGCCAGCAGTGCGCCTCCACCGGGAGGGTTATACAATGAGCAGTTCTTC. The chain has TRBV28 and TRBJ2-1; 8 bases are shared with TRBD2. From germline, CDR1 is MDHEN and CDR2 SYDVKM. V shed 5 bases, J shed 4 bases, and the junction held 13 bases outside the gene matches. This CDR3 has 17 residues.

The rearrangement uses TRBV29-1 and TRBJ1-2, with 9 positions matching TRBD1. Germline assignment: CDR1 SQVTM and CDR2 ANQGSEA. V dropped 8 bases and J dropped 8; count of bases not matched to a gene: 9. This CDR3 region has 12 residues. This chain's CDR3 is CSSPGQGGGYTF. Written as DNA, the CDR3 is TGCAGCTCTCCGGGACAGGGTGGAGGCTACACCTTC.